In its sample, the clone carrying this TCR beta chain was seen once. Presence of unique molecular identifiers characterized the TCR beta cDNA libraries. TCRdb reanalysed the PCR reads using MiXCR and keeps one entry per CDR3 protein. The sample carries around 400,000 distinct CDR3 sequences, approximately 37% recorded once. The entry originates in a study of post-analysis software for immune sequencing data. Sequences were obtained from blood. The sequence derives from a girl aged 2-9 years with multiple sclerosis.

The DNA for the CDR3 is TGTGCCAGCAGCCCTACGCGGGGATTTAGCACAGATACGCAGTATTTT. Translation: CASSPTRGFSTDTQYF. The chain joins TRBV7-8 to TRBJ2-3, with D perhaps matching TRBD2 (6 bases). The CDR3 has 16 residues. V lost 5 bases and J lost 0, with 15 bases in between. Per the germline V gene, CDR1 is SGHVS and CDR2 is FQNEAQ.